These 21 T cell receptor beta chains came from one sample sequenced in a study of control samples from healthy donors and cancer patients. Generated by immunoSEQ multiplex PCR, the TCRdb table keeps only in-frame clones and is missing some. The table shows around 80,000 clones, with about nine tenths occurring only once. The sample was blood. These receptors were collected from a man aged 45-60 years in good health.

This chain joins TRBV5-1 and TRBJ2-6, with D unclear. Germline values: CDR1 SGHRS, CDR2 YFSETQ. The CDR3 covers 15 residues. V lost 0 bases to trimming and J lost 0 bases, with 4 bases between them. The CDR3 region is CASSLDNSGANVLTF. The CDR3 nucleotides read TGCGCCAGCAGCTTGGATAACTCTGGGGCCAACGTCCTGACTTTC.

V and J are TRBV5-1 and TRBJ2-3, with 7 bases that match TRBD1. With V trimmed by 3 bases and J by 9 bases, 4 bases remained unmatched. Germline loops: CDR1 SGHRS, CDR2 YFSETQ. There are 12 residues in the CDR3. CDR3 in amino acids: CASSWETGTQYF. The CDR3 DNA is TGCGCCAGCAGCTGGGAGACAGGGACGCAGTATTTT.

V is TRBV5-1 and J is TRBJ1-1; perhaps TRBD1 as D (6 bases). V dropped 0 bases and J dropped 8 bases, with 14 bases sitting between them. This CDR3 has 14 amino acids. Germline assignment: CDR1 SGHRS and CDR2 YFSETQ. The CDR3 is CASSLEDLGQEAFF. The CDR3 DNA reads TGCGCCAGCAGCTTGGAAGATTTAGGACAGGAAGCTTTCTTT.

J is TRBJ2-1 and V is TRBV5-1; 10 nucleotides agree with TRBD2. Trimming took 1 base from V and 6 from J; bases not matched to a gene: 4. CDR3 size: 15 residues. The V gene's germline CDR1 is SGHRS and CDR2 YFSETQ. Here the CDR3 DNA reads TGCGCCAGCAGCTTGTCTCTAGCGGGGGTCAATGAGCAGTTCTTC. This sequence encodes CASSLSLAGVNEQFF.

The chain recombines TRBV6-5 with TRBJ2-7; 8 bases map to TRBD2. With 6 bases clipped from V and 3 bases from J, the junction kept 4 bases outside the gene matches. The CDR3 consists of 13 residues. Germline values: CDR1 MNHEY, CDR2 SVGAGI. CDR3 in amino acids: CASRVAGHYEQYF. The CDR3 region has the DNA TGTGCCAGCAGGGTAGCGGGACACTACGAGCAGTACTTC.

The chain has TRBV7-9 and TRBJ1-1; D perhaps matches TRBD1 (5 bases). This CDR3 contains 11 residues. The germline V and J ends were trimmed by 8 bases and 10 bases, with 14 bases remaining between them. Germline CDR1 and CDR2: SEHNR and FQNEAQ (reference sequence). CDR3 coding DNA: TGTGCCAGCGGGTCTATGGGGGGAGCTTTCTTT. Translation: CASGSMGGAFF.

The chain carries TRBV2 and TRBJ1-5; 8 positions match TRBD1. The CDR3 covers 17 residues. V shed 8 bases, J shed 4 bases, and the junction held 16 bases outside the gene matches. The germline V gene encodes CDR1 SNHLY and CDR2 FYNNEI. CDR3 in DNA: TGTGCCAGCCGGGACAGGCGGGACCCCCCTGGTAATCAGCCCCAGCATTTT. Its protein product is CASRDRRDPPGNQPQHF.

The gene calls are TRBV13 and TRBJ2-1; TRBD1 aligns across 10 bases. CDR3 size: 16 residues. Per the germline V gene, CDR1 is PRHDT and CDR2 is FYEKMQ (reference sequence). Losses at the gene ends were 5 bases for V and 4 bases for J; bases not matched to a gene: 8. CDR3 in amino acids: CASSNRQGARYNEQFF. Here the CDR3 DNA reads TGTGCCAGCAGCAATAGACAGGGGGCAAGATACAATGAGCAGTTCTTC. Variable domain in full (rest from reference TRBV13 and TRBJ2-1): AAGVIQSPRHLIKEKRETATLKCYPIPRHDTVYWYQQGPGQDPQFLISFYEKMQSDKGSIPDRFSAQQFSDYHSELNMSSLELGDSALYFCASSNRQGARYNEQFFGPGTRLTVL.

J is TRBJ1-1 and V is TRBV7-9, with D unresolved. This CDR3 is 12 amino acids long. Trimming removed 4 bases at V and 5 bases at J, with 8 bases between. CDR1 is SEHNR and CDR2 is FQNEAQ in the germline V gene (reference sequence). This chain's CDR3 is CASSSSRTEAFF. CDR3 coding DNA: TGTGCCAGCAGCTCGAGTCGTACTGAAGCTTTCTTT.

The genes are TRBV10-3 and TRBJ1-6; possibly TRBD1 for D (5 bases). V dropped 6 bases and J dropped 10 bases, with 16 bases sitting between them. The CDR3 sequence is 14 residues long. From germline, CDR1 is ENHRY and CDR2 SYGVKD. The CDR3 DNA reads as TGTGCCATCAGGGAGGGGACCCCGAGCTCACCCCTCCACTTT. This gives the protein CAIREGTPSSPLHF.

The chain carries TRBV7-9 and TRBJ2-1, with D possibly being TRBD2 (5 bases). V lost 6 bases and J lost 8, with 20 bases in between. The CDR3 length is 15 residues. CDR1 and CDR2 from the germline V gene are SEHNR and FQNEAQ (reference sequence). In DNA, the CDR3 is TGTGCCAGCAGGAAGGGCCCCCGGGGTCGGGATGAGCAGTTCTTC. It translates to CASRKGPRGRDEQFF.

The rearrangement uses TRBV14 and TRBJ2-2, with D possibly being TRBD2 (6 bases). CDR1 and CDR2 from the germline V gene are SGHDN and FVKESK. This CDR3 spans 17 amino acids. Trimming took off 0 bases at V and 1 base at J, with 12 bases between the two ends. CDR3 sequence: CASSQDQRLGNTGELFF. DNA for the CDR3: TGTGCCAGCAGCCAAGATCAGCGACTAGGGAACACCGGGGAGCTGTTTTTT.

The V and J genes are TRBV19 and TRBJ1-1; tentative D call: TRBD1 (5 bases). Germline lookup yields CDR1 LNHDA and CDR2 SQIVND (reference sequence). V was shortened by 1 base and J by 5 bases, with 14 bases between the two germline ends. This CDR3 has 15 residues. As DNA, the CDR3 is TGTGCCAGTAGTATAGGGGAGGGTCGGGGGACTGAAGCTTTCTTT. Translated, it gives CASSIGEGRGTEAFF.

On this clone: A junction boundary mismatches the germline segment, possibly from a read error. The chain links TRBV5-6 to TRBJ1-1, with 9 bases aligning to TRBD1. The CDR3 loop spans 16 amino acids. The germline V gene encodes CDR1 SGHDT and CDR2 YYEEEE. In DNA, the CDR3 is TGTGCCAGCAGTTTGGCGGGATTAGACAGGGGGACTGAAGCTTTCTTT. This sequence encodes CASSLAGLDRGTEAFF.

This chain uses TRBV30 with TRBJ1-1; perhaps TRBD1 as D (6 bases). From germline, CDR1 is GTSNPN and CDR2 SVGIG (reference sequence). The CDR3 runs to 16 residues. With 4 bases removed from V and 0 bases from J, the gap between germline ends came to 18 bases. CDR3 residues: CAWTKGVQRMNTEAFF. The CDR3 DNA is TGTGCCTGGACCAAGGGGGTACAGAGGATGAACACTGAAGCTTTCTTT.

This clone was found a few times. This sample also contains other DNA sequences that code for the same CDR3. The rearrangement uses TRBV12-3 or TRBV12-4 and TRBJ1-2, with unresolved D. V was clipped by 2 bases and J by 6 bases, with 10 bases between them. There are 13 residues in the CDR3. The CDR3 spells CASSLRRTHGYTF. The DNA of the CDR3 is TGTGCCAGCAGTTTACGAAGAACACATGGCTACACCTTC.

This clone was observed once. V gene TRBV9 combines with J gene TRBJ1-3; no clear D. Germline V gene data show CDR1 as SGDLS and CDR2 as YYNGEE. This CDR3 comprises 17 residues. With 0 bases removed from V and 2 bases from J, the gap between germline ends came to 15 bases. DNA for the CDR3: TGTGCCAGCAGCGTAGGTGGTATTCAGGTACCTGGAAACACCATATATTTT. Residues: CASSVGGIQVPGNTIYF.

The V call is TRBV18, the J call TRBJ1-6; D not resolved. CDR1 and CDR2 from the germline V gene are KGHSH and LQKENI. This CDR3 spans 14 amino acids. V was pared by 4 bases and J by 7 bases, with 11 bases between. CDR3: CASSHDGPNSPLHF. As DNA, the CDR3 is TGTGCCAGCTCACACGACGGGCCCAATTCACCCCTCCACTTT.

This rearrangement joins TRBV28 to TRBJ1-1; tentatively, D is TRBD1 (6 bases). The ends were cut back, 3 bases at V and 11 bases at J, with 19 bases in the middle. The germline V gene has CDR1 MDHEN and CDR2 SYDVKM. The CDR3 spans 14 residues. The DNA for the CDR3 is TGTGCCAGCAGTTTGTTACAGGGAAGTGGCAGCGCTTTCTTT. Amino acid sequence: CASSLLQGSGSAFF.

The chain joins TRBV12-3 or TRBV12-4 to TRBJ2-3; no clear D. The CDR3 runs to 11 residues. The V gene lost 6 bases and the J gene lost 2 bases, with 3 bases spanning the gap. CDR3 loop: CASRVTDTQYF. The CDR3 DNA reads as TGTGCCAGCAGGGTCACAGATACGCAGTATTTT.

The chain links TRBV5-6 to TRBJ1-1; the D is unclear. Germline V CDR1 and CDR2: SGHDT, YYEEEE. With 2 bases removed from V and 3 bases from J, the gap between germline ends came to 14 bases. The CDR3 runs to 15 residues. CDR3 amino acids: CASSFFLTKDTEAFF. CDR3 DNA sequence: TGTGCCAGCAGCTTTTTTCTAACCAAGGACACTGAAGCTTTCTTT.